The 10 T cell receptor beta chains listed next were all sequenced from one sample in a study of T cell repertoires in cytomegalovirus infection. TCRdb re-called the reads through MiXCR, storing one row per CDR3 protein. Of about 310,000 distinct CDR3 sequences detected, about a sixth appear once; the ten largest clones hold 12%. Sequencing was performed on PBMCs. The receptors here all came from a human donor in good health (CMV status not recorded). Some clones in this sample may be carry-over from other donors' samples.

This clonotype was seen repeatedly, ten times or more. The chain joins TRBV7-2 to TRBJ1-1, with D unresolved. V was clipped by 2 bases and J by 3 bases, with 4 bases between them. This CDR3 has 12 amino acids. The germline V gene encodes CDR1 SGHTA and CDR2 FQGNSA. The CDR3 loop reads CASSLTHTEAFF. CDR3 coding DNA: TGTGCCAGCAGCTTAACCCACACTGAAGCTTTCTTT.

Ten or more counts support this clonotype. The chain recombines TRBV7-2 with TRBJ2-1, with TRBD2 matching 9 bases. V was clipped by 1 base and J by 1 base; unmatched bases: 8. Per germline, CDR1 SGHTA and CDR2 FQGNSA. This CDR3 is 18 amino acids long. The DNA of the CDR3 is TGTGCCAGCAGCTTAGGGCTAGCGGGGAGGAGGTCCTACAATGAGCAGTTCTTC. It yields the protein CASSLGLAGRRSYNEQFF.

This clonotype was seen repeatedly, ten times or more. This chain joins TRBV28 and TRBJ1-5; 7 bases are shared with TRBD1. The CDR3 totals 18 residues. V lost 4 bases to trimming and J lost 4 bases; unmatched junction nucleotides: 16. The germline gives CDR1 MDHEN, CDR2 SYDVKM. The CDR3 sequence: CASSSSRITGVGNQPQHF. CDR3 DNA sequence: TGTGCCAGCAGTTCGAGCCGTATCACAGGGGTGGGGAATCAGCCCCAGCATTTT.

The chain is built from TRBV4-2 and TRBJ1-1; 10 nucleotides line up with TRBD1. The CDR3 has 19 residues. V dropped 1 base and J dropped 2; count of bases not matched to a gene: 13. Germline CDR1 reads LGHNA; CDR2 reads YNFKEQ. CDR3: CASSQAFVGTGALNTEAFF. CDR3 DNA: TGTGCCAGCAGCCAAGCCTTTGTCGGGACAGGGGCATTAAACACTGAAGCTTTCTTT.

In its sample, this clonotype was seen many times. The chain carries TRBV7-2 and TRBJ1-1; 9 positions match TRBD1. Unmatched junction bases numbered 6, after V lost 1 base and J lost 0 bases. CDR1 and CDR2 from the germline V gene are SGHTA and FQGNSA. The CDR3 has 17 residues. The CDR3 is CASSLGGTGRMNTEAFF. The CDR3 bases are TGTGCCAGCAGCTTAGGAGGGACAGGGCGAATGAACACTGAAGCTTTCTTT.

CDR3 nucleotides: TGTGCCAGCAGCTTAGGGGGCCACCGGGGGGGGGCAAATGAGCAGTTCTTC. Translated, it gives CASSLGGHRGGANEQFF. The chain joins TRBV7-2 to TRBJ2-1, with 8 bases fitting TRBD2. There are 17 residues in the CDR3. V gave up 1 base and J gave up 7 bases; unmatched junction bases: 12. Germline V CDR1 and CDR2: SGHTA, FQGNSA.

A few counts support this clonotype. This chain joins TRBV6-5 and TRBJ2-5, with 7 nucleotides matching TRBD1. CDR1 is MNHEY, CDR2 SVGAGI, per germline. This CDR3 has 12 residues. The trim removed 4 bases at V and 8 bases at J, leaving 4 bases unmatched. The CDR3 sequence: CASSFDRATQYF. The CDR3 nucleotides read TGTGCCAGCAGTTTCGACAGGGCCACCCAGTACTTC.

Ten or more counts support this clonotype. This sequence joins TRBV12-3 or TRBV12-4 and TRBJ2-4; 10 positions agree with TRBD1. J gave up 5 bases and V 0 bases, and 4 bases lay outside the gene matches. CDR3 length: 16 amino acids. The CDR3 DNA follows: TGTGCCAGCAGTTTAGCAATCGGGACAGGGGAAAACATTCAGTACTTC. This sequence encodes CASSLAIGTGENIQYF.

This clonotype came up a few times. V gene TRBV7-2 combines with J gene TRBJ1-2, with TRBD1 as a possible D gene (6 bases). Germline V gene data show CDR1 as SGHTA and CDR2 as FQGNSA. This CDR3 has 15 residues. Trimming removed 6 bases at V and 4 bases at J, with 18 bases between. The CDR3 DNA sequence: TGTGCCAGCAGACGGGACATCCTCGTAGGCTATGGCTACACCTTC. Amino acid sequence: CASRRDILVGYGYTF.

This clonotype was picked up many times. The chain links TRBV7-2 to TRBJ2-3, with D perhaps matching TRBD1 or TRBD2 (5 bases each). The CDR3 loop spans 15 amino acids. Trimming stripped 2 bases from V and 5 bases from J, with 14 bases between. CDR1 and CDR2 (germline): SGHTA, FQGNSA. The CDR3 sequence: CASSLMFGAGDTQYF. The CDR3 DNA is TGTGCCAGCAGCTTAATGTTCGGGGCGGGAGATACGCAGTATTTT.